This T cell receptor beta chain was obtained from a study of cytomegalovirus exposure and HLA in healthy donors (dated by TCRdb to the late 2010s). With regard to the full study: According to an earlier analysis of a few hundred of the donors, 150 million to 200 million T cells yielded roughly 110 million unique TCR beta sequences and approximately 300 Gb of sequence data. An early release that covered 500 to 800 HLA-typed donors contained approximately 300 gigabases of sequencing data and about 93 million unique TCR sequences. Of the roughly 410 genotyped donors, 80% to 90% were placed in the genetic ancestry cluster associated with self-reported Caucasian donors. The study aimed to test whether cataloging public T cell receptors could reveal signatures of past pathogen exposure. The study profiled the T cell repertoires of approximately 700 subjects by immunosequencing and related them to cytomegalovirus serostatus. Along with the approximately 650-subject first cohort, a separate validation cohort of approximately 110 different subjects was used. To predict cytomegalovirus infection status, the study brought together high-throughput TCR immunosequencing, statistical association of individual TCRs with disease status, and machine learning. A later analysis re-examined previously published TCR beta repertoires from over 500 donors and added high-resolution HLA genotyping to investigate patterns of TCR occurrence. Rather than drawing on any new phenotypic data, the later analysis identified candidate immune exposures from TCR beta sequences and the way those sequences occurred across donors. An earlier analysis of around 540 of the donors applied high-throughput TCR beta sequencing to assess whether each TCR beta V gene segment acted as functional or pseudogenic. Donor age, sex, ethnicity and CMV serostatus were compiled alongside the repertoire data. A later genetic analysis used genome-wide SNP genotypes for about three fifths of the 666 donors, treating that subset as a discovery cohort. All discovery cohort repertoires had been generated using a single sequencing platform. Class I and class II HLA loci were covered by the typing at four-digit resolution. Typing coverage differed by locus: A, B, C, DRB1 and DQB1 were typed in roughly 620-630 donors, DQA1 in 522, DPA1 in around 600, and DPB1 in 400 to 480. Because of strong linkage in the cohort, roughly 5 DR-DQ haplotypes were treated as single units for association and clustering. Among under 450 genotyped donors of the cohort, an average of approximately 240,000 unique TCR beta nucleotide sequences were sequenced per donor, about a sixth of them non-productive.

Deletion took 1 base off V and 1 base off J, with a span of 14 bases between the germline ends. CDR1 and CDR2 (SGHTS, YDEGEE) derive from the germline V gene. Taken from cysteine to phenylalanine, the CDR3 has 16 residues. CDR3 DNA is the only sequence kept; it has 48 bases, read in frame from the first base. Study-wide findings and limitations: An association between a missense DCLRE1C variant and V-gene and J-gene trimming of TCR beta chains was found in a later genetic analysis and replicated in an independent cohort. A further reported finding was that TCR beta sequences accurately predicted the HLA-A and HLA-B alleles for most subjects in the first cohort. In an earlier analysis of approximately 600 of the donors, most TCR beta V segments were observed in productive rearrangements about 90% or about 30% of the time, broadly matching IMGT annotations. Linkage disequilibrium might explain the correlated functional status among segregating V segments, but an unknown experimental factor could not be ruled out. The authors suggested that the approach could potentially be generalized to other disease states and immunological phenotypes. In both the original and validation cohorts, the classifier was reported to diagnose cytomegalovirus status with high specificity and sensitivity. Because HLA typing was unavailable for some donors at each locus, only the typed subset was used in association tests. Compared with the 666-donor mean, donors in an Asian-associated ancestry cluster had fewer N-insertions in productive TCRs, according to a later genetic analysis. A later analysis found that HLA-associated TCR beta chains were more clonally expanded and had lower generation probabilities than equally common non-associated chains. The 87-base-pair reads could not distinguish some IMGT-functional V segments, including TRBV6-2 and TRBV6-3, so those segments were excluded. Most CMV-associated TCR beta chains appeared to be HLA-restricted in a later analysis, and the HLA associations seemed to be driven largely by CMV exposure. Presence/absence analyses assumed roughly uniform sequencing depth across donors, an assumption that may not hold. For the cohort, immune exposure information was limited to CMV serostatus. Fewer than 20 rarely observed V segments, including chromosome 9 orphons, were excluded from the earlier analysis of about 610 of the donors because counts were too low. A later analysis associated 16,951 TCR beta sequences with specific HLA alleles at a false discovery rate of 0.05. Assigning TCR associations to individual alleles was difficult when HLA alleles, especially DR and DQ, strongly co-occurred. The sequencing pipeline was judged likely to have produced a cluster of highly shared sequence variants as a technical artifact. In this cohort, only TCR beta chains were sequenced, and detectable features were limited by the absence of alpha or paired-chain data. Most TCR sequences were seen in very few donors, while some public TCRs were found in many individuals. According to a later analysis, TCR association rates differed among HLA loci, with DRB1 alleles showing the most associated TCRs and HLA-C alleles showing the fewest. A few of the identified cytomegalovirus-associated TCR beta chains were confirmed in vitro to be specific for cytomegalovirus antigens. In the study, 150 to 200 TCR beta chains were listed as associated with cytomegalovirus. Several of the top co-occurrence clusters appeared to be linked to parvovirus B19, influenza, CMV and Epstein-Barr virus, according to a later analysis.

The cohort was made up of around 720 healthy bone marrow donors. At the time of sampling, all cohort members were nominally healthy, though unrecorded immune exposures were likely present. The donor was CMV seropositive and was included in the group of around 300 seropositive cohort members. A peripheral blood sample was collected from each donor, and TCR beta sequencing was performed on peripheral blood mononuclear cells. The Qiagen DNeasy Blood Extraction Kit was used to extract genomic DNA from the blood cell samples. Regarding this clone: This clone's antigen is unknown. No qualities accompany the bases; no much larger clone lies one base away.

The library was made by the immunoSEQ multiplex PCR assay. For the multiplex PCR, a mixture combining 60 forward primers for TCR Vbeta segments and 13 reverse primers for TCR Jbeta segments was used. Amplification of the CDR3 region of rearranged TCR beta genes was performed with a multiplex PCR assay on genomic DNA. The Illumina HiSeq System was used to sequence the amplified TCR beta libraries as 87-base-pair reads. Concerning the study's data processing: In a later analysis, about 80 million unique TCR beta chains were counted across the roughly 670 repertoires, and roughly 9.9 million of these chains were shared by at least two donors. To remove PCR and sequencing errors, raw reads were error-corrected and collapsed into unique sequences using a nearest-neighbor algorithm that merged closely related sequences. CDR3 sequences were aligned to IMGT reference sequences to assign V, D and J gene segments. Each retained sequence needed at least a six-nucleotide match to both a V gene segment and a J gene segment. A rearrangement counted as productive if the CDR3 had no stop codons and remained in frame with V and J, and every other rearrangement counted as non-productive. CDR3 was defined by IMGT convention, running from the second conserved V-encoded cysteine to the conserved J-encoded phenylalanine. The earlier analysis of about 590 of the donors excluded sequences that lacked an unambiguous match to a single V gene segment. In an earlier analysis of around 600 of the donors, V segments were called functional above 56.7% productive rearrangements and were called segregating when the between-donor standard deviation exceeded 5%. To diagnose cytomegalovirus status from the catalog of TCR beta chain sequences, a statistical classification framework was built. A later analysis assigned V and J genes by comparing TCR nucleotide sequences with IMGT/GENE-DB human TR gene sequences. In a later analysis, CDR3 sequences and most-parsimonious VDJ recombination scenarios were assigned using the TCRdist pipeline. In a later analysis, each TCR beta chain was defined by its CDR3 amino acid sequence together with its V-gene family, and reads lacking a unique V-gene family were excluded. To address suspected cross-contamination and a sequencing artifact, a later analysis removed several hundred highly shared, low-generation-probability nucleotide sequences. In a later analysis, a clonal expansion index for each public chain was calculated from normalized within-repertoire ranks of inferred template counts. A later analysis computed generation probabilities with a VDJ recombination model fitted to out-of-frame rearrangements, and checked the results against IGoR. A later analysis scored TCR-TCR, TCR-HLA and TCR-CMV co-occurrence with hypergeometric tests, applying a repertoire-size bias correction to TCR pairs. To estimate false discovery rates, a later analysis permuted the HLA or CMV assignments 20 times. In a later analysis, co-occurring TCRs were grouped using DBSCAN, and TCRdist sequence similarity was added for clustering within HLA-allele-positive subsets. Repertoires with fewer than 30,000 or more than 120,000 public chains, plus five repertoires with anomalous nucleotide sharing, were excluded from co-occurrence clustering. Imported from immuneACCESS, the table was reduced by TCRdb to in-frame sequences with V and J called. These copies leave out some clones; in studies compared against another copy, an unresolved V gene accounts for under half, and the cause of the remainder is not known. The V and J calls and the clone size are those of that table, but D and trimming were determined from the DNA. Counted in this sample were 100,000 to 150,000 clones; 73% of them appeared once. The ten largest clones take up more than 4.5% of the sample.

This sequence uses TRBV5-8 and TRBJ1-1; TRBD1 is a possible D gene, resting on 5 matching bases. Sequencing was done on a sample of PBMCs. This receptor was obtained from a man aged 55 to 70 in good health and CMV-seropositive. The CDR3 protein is CASSLYGGSPNTEAFF. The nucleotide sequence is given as TGTGCCAGCAGCTTGTACGGGGGAAGTCCGAACACTGAAGCTTTCTTT.